Included here is one T cell receptor beta chain sequence, with context. The data were taken from a study of blood T cell repertoires in COVID-19. Study context: The study drew acute and convalescent COVID-19 samples from the United States, Italy and Spain. PBMCs, B-cell-depleted T cells, or T cells were the source of the cDNA or gDNA that made up the material.

A Seattle source enrolled patients during active infection and followed them longitudinally. Authors' data handling: Amplifying reference gene primers gave estimates of nucleated cell counts. This table comes from immunoSEQ multiplex PCR, and its TCRdb copy is limited to in-frame clones, with some not included. From that table come the V and J calls and clone size; the DNA was used to work out D and trimming. The table lists 50,000 to 75,000 clones, over 65% of them singletons. The V end lost 5 bases, the J end lost 4 bases, and 17 bases lay between the germline ends. The CDR3 is 16 amino acids. Germline lookup yields CDR1 SEHNR and CDR2 FQNEAQ (reference sequence).

This sequence originates from a man between 60 and 75 years old with COVID-19, enrolled during active disease. The sequenced material came from peripheral blood. The rearrangement links TRBV7-9 to TRBJ2-2, with D possibly being TRBD2 (6 bases). The CDR3 sequence is CASSAPGRGGTGELFF. The CDR3 nucleotides are TGTGCCAGCAGCGCTCCGGGCCGGGGAGGCACCGGGGAGCTGTTTTTT.